This T cell receptor beta chain stems from a study of CD8+ T cells in alopecia areata. Indicated treatment: oral pan-JAK inhibitor, 5-10 mg twice daily. Extracted from the samples, RNA was reverse transcribed into cDNA to serve as the sequencing template. Clones were read by immunoSEQ multiplex PCR, and TCRdb kept only the in-frame ones, dropping some. Of under 200,000 clones in the sample, around three fifths were seen once. Only one count was recorded for this clone. Source: CD4+ T cells sorted from blood, taken at week 24, from a patient treated with tofacitinib. The sequence derives from a human donor with alopecia areata.

The CDR3 DNA is TGTGCCAGCAGCCGTGACCCGGCGGTGGGCACTGAAGCTTTCTTT. Its translation is CASSRDPAVGTEAFF. The rearrangement links TRBV5-6 to TRBJ1-1; D remains unclear. V shed 4 bases and J shed 4 bases, with 17 bases lying between them. The CDR3 sequence is 15 residues long. CDR1 is SGHDT and CDR2 is YYEEEE in the germline V gene.